The rows below give T cell receptor beta chains drawn from one sample of a study of T-cell reconstitution after alpha-beta-depleted transplantation in children. Each CDR3 protein is one row after TCRdb ran MiXCR on the PCR reads. This sample has roughly 200,000 distinct CDR3 sequences; under 9.5% occur once, and the top ten carry over 5.5%. The sequenced sample was PBMCs from the stem cell graft donor, obtained from the stem cell graft. The receptors were sampled from a human donor who donated a stem cell graft to a child with acute lymphoblastic leukemia. Both conserved end residues are part of each CDR3. D genes are given only for firm matches. Some rows have no size entry. The others give once, few or many, or a class for an expanded clone.

v_call	j_call	clone_size	d_call	cdr3_aa	cdr3_nt
TRBV29-1	TRBJ1-5	NA	NA	CSVDEGGNQPQHF	TGCAGCGTTGATGAGGGAGGCAATCAGCCCCAGCATTTT
TRBV9	TRBJ2-7	many	TRBD1	CASSVGQGLYEQYF	TGTGCCAGCAGCGTAGGACAGGGTTTGTACGAGCAGTACTTC
TRBV6-5	TRBJ2-3	NA	TRBD2	CASSYYGGDTDTQYF	TGTGCCAGCAGTTATTACGGGGGGGACACAGATACGCAGTATTTT
TRBV25-1	TRBJ1-1	many	NA	CASSDPGVDGNTEAFF	TGTGCCAGCAGTGACCCCGGGGTGGACGGAAACACTGAAGCTTTCTTT
TRBV20-1	TRBJ1-3	many	NA	CSARDYEVDGNTIYF	TGCAGTGCTAGAGATTATGAAGTTGATGGAAACACCATATATTTT
TRBV7-9	TRBJ2-5	many	NA	CASRTPGMEGTQYF	TGTGCCAGCAGGACCCCAGGGATGGAGGGGACCCAGTACTTC
TRBV12-3/TRBV12-4	TRBJ1-2	NA	NA	CASIEFLAGPRYGYTF	TGTGCCAGCATAGAGTTTTTGGCAGGACCAAGATATGGCTACACCTTC
TRBV6-2/TRBV6-3	TRBJ2-1	many	TRBD2	CASSSPFLSGGSYNEQFF	TGTGCCAGCAGTTCCCCCTTTTTGAGCGGGGGGTCCTACAATGAGCAGTTCTTC
TRBV21-1	TRBJ1-4	many	NA	CASSKGPRQGRRRKLFF	TGTGCCAGCAGCAAAGGGCCTAGACAGGGTAGACGACGAAAACTGTTTTTT
TRBV3-1	TRBJ2-1	many	NA	CASSQRSGEQFF	TGTGCCAGCAGCCAGAGGAGCGGTGAGCAGTTCTTC
TRBV12-3/TRBV12-4	TRBJ1-2	few	TRBD1	CASSLGTGRANYGYTF	TGTGCCAGCAGTTTAGGGACAGGAAGAGCTAACTATGGCTACACCTTC
TRBV6-5	TRBJ2-3	few	NA	CASSYGGLRADTQYF	TGTGCCAGCAGTTATGGAGGACTTAGGGCAGATACGCAGTATTTT
TRBV6-1	TRBJ1-2	many	TRBD1	CASSEIGTGFYGYTF	TGTGCCAGCAGTGAAATAGGGACAGGGTTCTATGGCTACACCTTC
TRBV6-2/TRBV6-3	TRBJ1-1	many	NA	CASTGHAANTEAFF	TGTGCCAGCACCGGACATGCGGCCAACACTGAAGCTTTCTTT
TRBV5-1	TRBJ2-2	many	TRBD2	CASSSSGGNTGELFF	TGCGCCAGCAGCTCCAGCGGGGGAAACACCGGGGAGCTGTTTTTT
TRBV20-1	TRBJ2-2	NA	TRBD2	CSANRDYNTGELFF	TGCAGTGCTAACCGGGACTACAACACCGGGGAGCTGTTTTTT
TRBV6-2/TRBV6-3	TRBJ2-3	NA	TRBD1	CASSTVRQGTDTQYF	TGTGCCAGCAGCACCGTCAGACAGGGGACAGATACGCAGTATTTT
TRBV27	TRBJ2-6	NA	TRBD1	CASSLGTGDAGANVLTF	TGTGCCAGCAGTTTAGGGACAGGGGACGCTGGGGCCAACGTCCTGACTTTC
TRBV7-2	TRBJ1-1	NA	NA	CASSADSTEAFF	TGTGCCAGCAGCGCGGACAGCACTGAAGCTTTCTTT
TRBV7-9	TRBJ2-3	many	NA	CASSPRDSRFGTDTQYF	TGTGCCAGCAGCCCGCGAGACTCGAGATTTGGCACAGATACGCAGTATTTT
TRBV11-3	TRBJ2-3	NA	NA	CASSLRLGDTQYF	TGTGCCAGCAGCCTACGGTTAGGAGATACGCAGTATTTT
TRBV10-2	TRBJ2-1	few	TRBD2	CASSESTGGGEQFF	TGCGCCAGCAGTGAGTCGACGGGAGGAGGTGAGCAGTTCTTC
TRBV3-1	TRBJ2-3	many	NA	CASTLGTDTQYF	TGTGCCAGCACCCTCGGCACAGATACGCAGTATTTT
TRBV12-5	TRBJ2-7	few	NA	CASGSTQYYEQYF	TGTGCTAGTGGTTCGACACAGTACTACGAGCAGTACTTC
TRBV6-5	TRBJ2-7	few	TRBD2	CASSYSRLTSGDSEQYF	TGTGCCAGCAGTTACAGTCGTTTGACTAGCGGGGATTCAGAGCAGTACTTC
TRBV27	TRBJ2-3	NA	TRBD1	CASSFRQGADTQYF	TGTGCCAGCAGTTTCAGGCAGGGGGCAGATACGCAGTATTTT
TRBV20-1	TRBJ2-7	NA	NA	CSARMGGRSYEQYF	TGCAGTGCTAGAATGGGGGGACGATCCTACGAGCAGTACTTC
TRBV3-1	TRBJ2-1	few	TRBD1	CASSQAQGDSYNEQFF	TGTGCCAGCAGCCAAGCACAGGGGGACTCCTACAATGAGCAGTTCTTC
TRBV6-1	TRBJ1-5	NA	NA	CASRPLLDQPQHF	TGTGCCAGCAGACCCCTTTTGGATCAGCCCCAGCATTTT
TRBV9	TRBJ2-3	few	NA	CASNPLYF	TGTGCCAGCAACCCGTTGTATTTT
TRBV14	TRBJ1-1	NA	NA	CASSLGRVEAFF	TGTGCCAGCAGTCTCGGGCGAGTTGAGGCTTTCTTT
TRBV25-1	TRBJ2-1	few	TRBD2	CASSKTSGGVGREQFF	TGTGCCAGCAGTAAGACTAGCGGGGGGGTCGGGCGTGAGCAGTTCTTC
TRBV20-1	TRBJ2-5	few	NA	CSARPLAETQYF	TGCAGTGCTAGACCTCTAGCGGAGACCCAGTACTTC
TRBV4-2	TRBJ1-6	NA	NA	CASSQESSPARSYNSPLHF	TGTGCCAGCAGCCAAGAATCCAGTCCGGCGAGATCCTATAATTCACCCCTCCACTTT
TRBV5-1	TRBJ2-1	many	TRBD2	CASSSSGGSYNEQFF	TGCGCCAGTTCCTCAAGCGGGGGTTCCTACAATGAGCAGTTCTTC
TRBV7-7	TRBJ2-2	many	NA	CASSLNIRAGGPGELFF	TGTGCCAGCAGCTTAAACATCAGGGCAGGCGGCCCCGGGGAGCTGTTTTTT
TRBV7-2	TRBJ2-7	few	NA	CASSLVGLQGDYEQYF	TGTGCCAGCAGCTTAGTCGGTCTACAGGGCGATTACGAGCAGTACTTC
TRBV7-8	TRBJ1-5	NA	TRBD1	CASSLVRDRRTYQPQHF	TGTGCCAGCAGCTTAGTTCGGGACAGGAGAACCTATCAGCCCCAGCATTTT
TRBV28	TRBJ1-5	NA	NA	CASSFRQPQHF	TGTGCCAGCAGTTTTCGCCAGCCCCAGCATTTT
TRBV15	TRBJ2-1	NA	NA	CATSRATDHNEQFF	TGTGCCACCAGCAGAGCGACGGACCACAATGAGCAGTTCTTC
TRBV3-1	TRBJ1-6	many	NA	CASSQDLGNSPLHF	TGTGCCAGCAGCCAAGATTTGGGGAATTCACCCCTCCACTTT
TRBV20-1	TRBJ2-6	NA	NA	CSAKRGSGANVLTF	TGCAGTGCTAAGAGGGGTTCTGGGGCCAACGTCCTGACTTTC
TRBV3-1	TRBJ2-7	NA	NA	CASSQRQIYYEQYF	TGTGCCAGCAGCCAACGGCAGATCTACTACGAGCAGTACTTC
TRBV7-8	TRBJ2-5	few	TRBD2	CASSSPGLAGMWETQYF	TGTGCCAGCAGCTCCCCGGGACTAGCGGGGATGTGGGAGACCCAGTACTTC